This T cell receptor beta chain was found in a study of T cell responses to AZD1222 COVID-19 vaccine. Study-wide findings and caveats: Unmutated regions of variants are reportedly targeted by nearly half of spike-specific TCRs. CD4 TCRs associated with vaccination spanned spike, dominating at 160-218 and 743-854. It was only a handful of AZD1222 recipients who were seropositive at baseline. A mostly white British donor set with more females was recruited, and clonal diversity was possibly underestimated.

This CDR3 region has 13 residues. With 6 bases removed from V and 4 bases from J, the gap between germline ends came to 10 bases. The germline gives CDR1 SNHLY, CDR2 FYNNEI. In the case of this clone: Its antigen is undetermined.

Using immunoSEQ multiplex PCR, the repertoire was profiled, and TCRdb retains in-frame clones only, with some absent. The sample yields around 120,000 clones, more than 70% seen once. This specimen was peripheral blood, taken 28 days after the second AZD1222 dose. This chain uses TRBV2 with TRBJ1-5, with D tentatively TRBD1 (5 bases). The TCR originated in an adult who received the AZD1222 COVID-19 vaccine. In DNA form, the CDR3 reads TGTGCCAGCAGGACAGTAATGAATCAGCCCCAGCATTTT. Its protein product is CASRTVMNQPQHF.